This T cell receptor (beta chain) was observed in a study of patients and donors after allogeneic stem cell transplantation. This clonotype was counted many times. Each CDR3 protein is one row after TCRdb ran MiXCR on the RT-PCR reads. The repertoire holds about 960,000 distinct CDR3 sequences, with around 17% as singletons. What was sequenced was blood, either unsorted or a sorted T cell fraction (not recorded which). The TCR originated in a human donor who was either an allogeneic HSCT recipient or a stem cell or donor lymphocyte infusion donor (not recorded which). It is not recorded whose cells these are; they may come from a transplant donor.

The CDR3 protein is CASRQQGAQGNTIYF. As DNA, the CDR3 is TGTGCCAGCAGGCAACAGGGGGCGCAAGGAAACACCATATATTTT. The rearrangement uses TRBV12-3 or TRBV12-4 and TRBJ1-3, with 9 positions matching TRBD1. The ends lost 6 bases at V and 4 bases at J; junction bases unmatched: 7. This CDR3 is 15 amino acids long.